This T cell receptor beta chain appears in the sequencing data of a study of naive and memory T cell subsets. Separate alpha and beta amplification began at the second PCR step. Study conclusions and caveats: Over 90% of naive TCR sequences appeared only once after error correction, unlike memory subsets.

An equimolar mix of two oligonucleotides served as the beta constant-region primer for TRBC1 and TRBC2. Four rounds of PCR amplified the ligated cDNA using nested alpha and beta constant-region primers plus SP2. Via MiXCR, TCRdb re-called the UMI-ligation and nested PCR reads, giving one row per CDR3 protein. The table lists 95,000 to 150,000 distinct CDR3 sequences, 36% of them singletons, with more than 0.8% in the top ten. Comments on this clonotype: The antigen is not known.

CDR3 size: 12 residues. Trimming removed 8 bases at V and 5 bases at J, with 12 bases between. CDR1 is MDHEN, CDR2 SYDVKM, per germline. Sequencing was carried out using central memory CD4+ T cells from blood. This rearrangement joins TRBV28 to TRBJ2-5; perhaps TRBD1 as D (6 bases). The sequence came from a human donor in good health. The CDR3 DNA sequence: TGTGCCAGCGGCAGGGGTACGGAGACCCAGTACTTC. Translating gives CASGRGTETQYF.